These 20 T cell receptor beta chains came from one sample sequenced in a study of long-term antiretroviral therapy in people with HIV. Running of the v3.0 immunoSEQ assay took place at survey level. Sequenced by immunoSEQ multiplex PCR; TCRdb stores in-frame clones only, minus some. The profile covers about 25,000 clones, with 86% appearing a single time and roughly 4% taken by the ten largest. Sequences were derived from unsorted PBMCs, sampled 1.9 years after starting antiretroviral therapy. The receptors originated from a woman in her 30s with HIV.

The chain has TRBV9 and TRBJ1-2; D call uncertain. The V end was cut by 0 bases, the J end by 2 bases, with 5 bases between. The CDR3 is 13 residues long. The germline gives CDR1 SGDLS, CDR2 YYNGEE. In DNA, the CDR3 is TGTGCCAGCAGCGTAGAACCCAACTATGGCTACACCTTC. Translating gives CASSVEPNYGYTF.

This clone has only one observation. The chain links TRBV6-5 to TRBJ2-5, with TRBD1 matching 10 bases. CDR1 and CDR2 (germline): MNHEY, SVGAGI. This CDR3 is 16 amino acids long. J was trimmed by 1 base and V by 0 bases; bases with no gene match: 2. In nucleotides, the CDR3 is TGTGCCAGCAGTTACTCCGGGACAGGGGCCCAAGAGACCCAGTACTTC. Protein product: CASSYSGTGAQETQYF.

The V gene is TRBV15, the J gene TRBJ2-1; 10 bases are a match to TRBD2. J was trimmed by 10 bases and V by 11 bases; bases with no gene match: 23. From germline, CDR1 is LNHNV and CDR2 YYDKDF (reference sequence). This CDR3 comprises 17 residues. CDR3 bases: TGTGCCGCGAGCTTAGGATTGGGGACTAGCGTATTCAGAGAGCAGTTCTTC. This gives the protein CAASLGLGTSVFREQFF.

The V and J genes are TRBV29-1 and TRBJ1-2, with a weak D call TRBD1 (6 bases). In germline, CDR1 is SQVTM, CDR2 ANQGSEA. Trimming pared 6 bases from V and 2 bases from J, leaving 13 bases between. The CDR3 consists of 13 residues. In nucleotides, the CDR3 is TGCAGCGTGAGCACCGGGACAAACTATGGCTACACCTTC. This encodes CSVSTGTNYGYTF. Combining the CDR3 with reference TRBV29-1 and TRBJ1-2 gives the whole variable domain SAVISQKPSRDICQRGTSLTIQCQVDSQVTMMFWYRQQPGQSLTLIATANQGSEATYESGFVIDKFPISRPNLTFSTLTVSNMSPEDSSIYLCSVSTGTNYGYTFGSGTRLTVV.

This chain connects TRBV5-8 to TRBJ1-1; TRBD1 is a possible D gene (6 bases). Trimming cost V 0 bases and J 1 base, with 10 bases left between them. The CDR3 length is 15 residues. The germline gives CDR1 SGHTS, CDR2 YDEGEE. CDR3 bases: TGTGCCAGCAGCTTGGTCGGGGGCCCGAACACTGAAGCTTTCTTT. The encoded protein is CASSLVGGPNTEAFF.

The rearrangement uses TRBV15 and TRBJ2-7, with D tentatively TRBD1 (6 bases). The V gene lost 0 bases and the J gene lost 1 base, with 10 bases spanning the gap. Germline V lookup: CDR1 LNHNV, CDR2 YYDKDF (reference sequence). This CDR3 is built from 15 residues. DNA for the CDR3: TGTGCCACCAGCAGAGATACCCAGGGGTCCTACGAGCAGTACGTC. This gives the protein CATSRDTQGSYEQYV.

The genes are TRBV30 and TRBJ1-2; TRBD1 aligns across 8 bases. The germline V gene has CDR1 GTSNPN and CDR2 SVGIG (reference sequence). Trimming took 2 bases from V and 1 from J; bases not matched to a gene: 9. The CDR3 totals 16 residues. The CDR3 DNA reads as TGTGCCTGGAGTCCCCTCGGGACAGGCCGTAACTATGGCTACACCTTC. Residues: CAWSPLGTGRNYGYTF. Full variable domain (remainder filled in from reference TRBV30 and TRBJ1-2): SQTIHQWPATLVQPVGSPLSLECTVEGTSNPNLYWYRQAAGRGLQLLFYSVGIGQISSEVPQNLSASRPQDRQFILSSKKLLLSDSGFYLCAWSPLGTGRNYGYTFGSGTRLTVV.

This chain's CDR3 is CASSLVVSGIEAFF. CDR3 coding DNA: TGTGCCAGCAGCTTAGTCGTATCGGGGATTGAAGCTTTCTTT. V is TRBV7-2 and J is TRBJ1-1, with unresolved D. V was pared by 1 base and J by 7 bases, with 13 bases between. This CDR3 is 14 amino acids long. From germline, CDR1 is SGHTA and CDR2 FQGNSA.

The V and J genes are TRBV5-1 and TRBJ2-7; 9 bases are a match to TRBD2. CDR3 size: 15 residues. The J segment lost 10 bases and the V segment lost 4 bases, leaving 15 bases of the junction unmatched. The germline gives CDR1 SGHRS, CDR2 YFSETQ. The CDR3 nucleotides read TGCGCCAGCAGCAGTAGCGGGGGCCCGGTTCTAGAACAGTACTTC. It is translated as CASSSSGGPVLEQYF. Full variable domain (rest looked up from reference TRBV5-1 and TRBJ2-7): KAGVTQTPRYLIKTRGQQVTLSCSPISGHRSVSWYQQTPGQGLQFLFEYFSETQRNKGNFPGRFSGRQFSNSRSEMNVSTLELGDSALYLCASSSSGGPVLEQYFGPGTRLTVT.

V is TRBV29-1 and J is TRBJ2-3, with D tentatively TRBD1 (5 bases). Germline CDR1 SQVTM, CDR2 ANQGSEA. This CDR3 has 15 residues. V was clipped by 0 bases and J by 6 bases, with 16 bases between them. CDR3 protein: CSVEDNSGISDTQYF. The CDR3 nucleotides read TGCAGCGTTGAAGATAATTCAGGGATCTCCGATACGCAGTATTTT.

This chain connects TRBV7-9 to TRBJ2-2, with TRBD1 identical over 12 bases. With V trimmed by 6 bases and J by 2 bases, 10 bases remained unmatched. The length of the CDR3 is 18 residues. Germline CDR1 and CDR2: SEHNR and FQNEAQ (reference sequence). The CDR3 DNA follows: TGTGCCAGCAGTTCGGGACAGGGGGCGGCTACTAACACCGGGGAGCTGTTTTTT. It yields the protein CASSSGQGAATNTGELFF.

This chain links TRBV12-5 with TRBJ2-1, with TRBD1 matching 11 bases. The V gene end was trimmed by 7 bases and the J gene end by 7 bases; junction bases not matched to a gene: 9. The germline gives CDR1 LGHNT, CDR2 FRNRAP. CDR3 size: 15 residues. For the CDR3, the DNA is TGTGCTAGTGATTCCCGGGACAGGGGGTGGAATGAGCAGTTCTTC. Protein: CASDSRDRGWNEQFF.

The sample holds one count of this clone. The chain links TRBV18 to TRBJ2-2; D not resolved. V lost 2 bases and J 3 bases, leaving 1 base between the germline ends. This CDR3 is built from 12 residues. Germline V gene sequence: CDR1 KGHSH, CDR2 LQKENI. CDR3 nucleotide sequence: TGTGCCAGCTCACCAGACACCGGGGAGCTGTTTTTT. It yields the protein CASSPDTGELFF. The whole variable domain, remainder taken from reference TRBV18 and TRBJ2-2, is NAGVMQNPRHLVRRRGQEARLRCSPMKGHSHVYWYRQLPEEGLKFMVYLQKENIIDESGMPKERFSAEFPKEGPSILRIQQVVRGDSAAYFCASSPDTGELFFGEGSRLTVL.

The rearrangement joins TRBV6-1 to TRBJ1-5; D remains ambiguous. V lost 5 bases to trimming and J lost 2 bases, with 7 bases between them. This CDR3 comprises 13 residues. The V gene's germline CDR1 is MNHNS and CDR2 SASEGT. CDR3 sequence reads: CASSTVGNQPQHF. In nucleotides, the CDR3 is TGTGCCAGCAGTACGGTGGGCAATCAGCCCCAGCATTTT.

V and J are TRBV5-1 and TRBJ1-2; TRBD1 aligns across 7 bases. This CDR3 has 12 residues. Trimming cost V 5 bases and J 2 bases; bases outside gene matches: 0. Per the germline V gene, CDR1 is SGHRS and CDR2 is YFSETQ. The CDR3 sequence: CASRTGNYGYTF. CDR3 sequence (DNA): TGCGCCAGCAGGACAGGGAACTATGGCTACACCTTC. The whole variable domain, filled in from reference TRBV5-1 and TRBJ1-2, reads KAGVTQTPRYLIKTRGQQVTLSCSPISGHRSVSWYQQTPGQGLQFLFEYFSETQRNKGNFPGRFSGRQFSNSRSEMNVSTLELGDSALYLCASRTGNYGYTFGSGTRLTVV.

CDR3: CASSSGMGALFEAFF. CDR3 nucleotide sequence: TGTGCCAGCAGCTCAGGGATGGGGGCTTTATTCGAAGCTTTCTTT. This chain links TRBV7-8 with TRBJ1-1; the D gene is possibly TRBD1 (6 bases). Trimming took off 4 bases at V and 8 bases at J, with 20 bases between the two ends. The length of the CDR3 is 15 residues. The germline V gene encodes CDR1 SGHVS and CDR2 FQNEAQ.

The V gene is TRBV18, the J gene TRBJ1-1, with D possibly matching TRBD1 (5 bases). The CDR3 has 14 residues. Germline V gene sequence: CDR1 KGHSH, CDR2 LQKENI. Trimming shortened V by 2 bases and J by 3 bases, and 10 bases separated the two germline ends. The CDR3, as DNA: TGTGCCAGCTCACCATTAGGGGCAGACACTGAAGCTTTCTTT. Translating gives CASSPLGADTEAFF.

The chain uses TRBV10-2 and TRBJ1-3; a weak D match, TRBD1 (5 bases). Germline CDR1 and CDR2: WSHSY and SAAADI. V lost 3 bases and J 1 base, leaving 10 bases between the germline ends. The CDR3 contains 15 residues. The CDR3 loop is CASSDRGWSGNTIYF. The CDR3 DNA follows: TGCGCCAGCAGTGATCGGGGGTGGTCTGGAAACACCATATATTTT.

The gene calls are TRBV9 and TRBJ1-5; D unresolved. CDR3 size: 15 residues. With 0 bases removed from V and 0 bases from J, the gap between germline ends came to 7 bases. The germline V gene has CDR1 SGDLS and CDR2 YYNGEE. CDR3 loop: CASSVDPLSNQPQHF. The CDR3 DNA reads TGTGCCAGCAGCGTAGATCCCCTTAGCAATCAGCCCCAGCATTTT.

The chain combines TRBV21-1 with TRBJ1-1. TRBV21-1 represents a pseudogene. This CDR3 is 18 amino acids long. CDR3 sequence reads: CASSKGRLNSHMNTEAFF. DNA of the CDR3: TGTGCCAGCAGCAAGGGACGGCTTAACTCCCATATGAACACTGAAGCTTTCTTT.